The 26 T cell receptor beta chains presented below share a single source sample, sequenced in a study of glioma-infiltrating T cells after dendritic cell vaccination. Time point in this sample: after dendritic cell vaccination, including at tumor progression/relapse. Measured with immunoSEQ multiplex PCR; TCRdb has only the in-frame clones, and not every one. This table holds fewer than 60,000 clones, about 89% found once. The starting material was blood, obtained after dendritic cell vaccination. The receptors derive from a human donor with glioblastoma.

This clone came up a few times. This rearrangement joins TRBV6-6 to TRBJ1-2; D perhaps matches TRBD1 (5 bases). The CDR3 consists of 12 residues. V dropped 7 bases and J dropped 7 bases, with 13 bases sitting between them. Germline V gene data show CDR1 as MNHNY and CDR2 as SVGAGI (reference sequence). The CDR3: CASIQGVLGYTF. The CDR3 DNA follows: TGTGCCAGCATTCAGGGTGTGCTTGGCTACACCTTC.

This chain joins TRBV27 and TRBJ2-1; 8 bases map to TRBD2. CDR1 is MNHEY, CDR2 SMNVEV, per germline (reference sequence). This CDR3 region has 15 residues. V was pared by 5 bases and J by 3 bases, with 6 bases of the junction left unmatched. The CDR3 DNA follows: TGTGCCAGCAGTCGGAGCGGGAGTGGCTACAATGAGCAGTTCTTC. It codes for CASSRSGSGYNEQFF.

This clone was picked up one time. The chain has TRBV19 and TRBJ2-1; D gene uncertain. The CDR3 has 13 amino acids. V shed 3 bases and J shed 6 bases, with 9 bases lying between them. CDR1 and CDR2 from the germline V gene are LNHDA and SQIVND (reference sequence). CDR3: CASSISLSNEQFF. The CDR3 DNA sequence: TGTGCCAGTAGTATTTCACTCTCCAATGAGCAGTTCTTC.

The chain uses TRBV7-9 and TRBJ1-5; a weak D match, TRBD1 (6 bases). Germline V gene sequence: CDR1 SEHNR, CDR2 FQNEAQ (reference sequence). Trimming removed 3 bases at V and 7 bases at J, with 13 bases between. The CDR3 extends over 14 amino acids. This CDR3 is CASSFGGATQPQHF. CDR3 nucleotides: TGTGCCAGCAGCTTCGGGGGGGCGACCCAGCCCCAGCATTTT. The full variable domain, its missing parts supplied by reference TRBV7-9 and TRBJ1-5, is DTGVSQNPRHKITKRGQNVTFRCDPISEHNRLYWYRQTLGQGPEFLTYFQNEAQLEKSRLLSDRFSAERPKGSFSTLEIQRTEQGDSAMYLCASSFGGATQPQHFGDGTRLSIL.

The rearrangement links TRBV6-5 to TRBJ2-5; TRBD2 aligns across 8 bases. Matching the DNA end better, TRBJ2-7 makes the J call doubtful. This CDR3 has 15 residues. Germline V gene data show CDR1 as MNHEY and CDR2 as SVGAGI. The CDR3 nucleotides are TGTGCCAGCAGTCGGCTAGCGGGCCGCTCCTACGAGCAGTACTTC. The encoded protein is CASSRLAGRSYEQYF.

The rearrangement joins TRBV19 to TRBJ2-1; 10 bases match TRBD2. Germline trimming cut 5 bases from V and 9 bases from J; bases unmatched to any gene: 19. CDR1 LNHDA and CDR2 SQIVND come from the germline V gene (reference sequence). The CDR3 contains 18 residues. The chain's CDR3 is CASSLKGASGSPSFEQFF. CDR3 bases: TGTGCCAGTAGTCTAAAGGGGGCTAGCGGGAGTCCGAGTTTTGAGCAGTTCTTC.

The chain recombines TRBV7-9 with TRBJ2-1, with 7 positions matching TRBD2. CDR3 length: 16 amino acids. Germline CDR1 and CDR2: SEHNR and FQNEAQ (reference sequence). Trimming cost V 6 bases and J 6 bases; bases outside gene matches: 14. CDR3 in DNA: TGTGCCAGCAGGCACTTTTCTGGGGCTAGCGGCAATGAGCAGTTCTTC. Amino acid sequence: CASRHFSGASGNEQFF.

V usage is TRBV29-1 and J usage is TRBJ2-1; maybe TRBD2 (5 bases). The V gene's germline CDR1 is SQVTM and CDR2 ANQGSEA. The CDR3 totals 15 residues. V gave up 0 bases and J gave up 3 bases, with 12 bases separating them. The CDR3 DNA follows: TGCAGCGTTGAAGAACCAAATGGAGGCTACAATGAGCAGTTCTTC. Translation gives CSVEEPNGGYNEQFF.

The CDR3 DNA is TGTGCCAGCAGTGGCCAAGGGCGGGCGCAGCCCCAGCATTTT. Protein: CASSGQGRAQPQHF. The chain carries TRBV25-1 and TRBJ1-5; no firm D call. CDR3 length: 14 amino acids. Germline V lookup: CDR1 MGHDK, CDR2 SYGVNS. Trimming removed 4 bases from V and 7 bases from J, with 14 bases in between.

The J gene is TRBJ1-4, the V gene TRBV18; D may be TRBD1 (5 bases). Trimming stripped 5 bases from V and 7 bases from J, with 11 bases between. The germline CDR1 and CDR2 sequences are KGHSH and LQKENI. CDR3 length: 13 amino acids. The CDR3 region has the DNA TGTGCCAGCTCAAGGGGTCGGAGTGAAAAACTGTTTTTT. Its translation: CASSRGRSEKLFF. The variable domain in full, with the rest retrieved from reference TRBV18 and TRBJ1-4, is NAGVMQNPRHLVRRRGQEARLRCSPMKGHSHVYWYRQLPEEGLKFMVYLQKENIIDESGMPKERFSAEFPKEGPSILRIQQVVRGDSAAYFCASSRGRSEKLFFGSGTQLSVL.

This clone showed up just a few times. This sequence joins TRBV9 and TRBJ2-1; 8 nucleotides agree with TRBD2. CDR1 SGDLS and CDR2 YYNGEE come from the germline V gene. The length of the CDR3 is 18 residues. V lost 1 base and J lost 9; bases outside the gene matches: 18. DNA of the CDR3: TGTGCCAGCAGCGTAATTGCCTACTCTAGCGGGCCTCGTGGTGAGCAGTTCTTC. As protein: CASSVIAYSSGPRGEQFF.

The V gene is TRBV7-9, the J gene TRBJ2-7, with 9 bases fitting TRBD2. V gave up 1 base and J gave up 4 bases; unmatched junction bases: 8. The CDR3 sequence is 16 residues long. The germline V gene has CDR1 SEHNR and CDR2 FQNEAQ (reference sequence). The CDR3: CASSLGASGKAYEQYF. The CDR3 DNA reads TGTGCCAGCAGCTTAGGGGCTAGCGGGAAGGCATACGAGCAGTACTTC.

This chain uses TRBV4-3 with TRBJ2-6; D is unclear. CDR1 and CDR2 from the germline V gene are LGHNA and YSLEER. There are 16 residues in the CDR3. V was pared by 0 bases and J by 2 bases, with 8 bases between. The CDR3 nucleotides read TGCGCCAGCAGCCAAGAACGCACGGCTGGGGCCAACGTCCTGACTTTC. It specifies CASSQERTAGANVLTF.

The chain employs TRBV29-1 and TRBJ2-7; TRBD2 is a possible D gene (6 bases). Germline CDR1 and CDR2: SQVTM and ANQGSEA. Trimming took off 6 bases at V and 6 bases at J, with 18 bases between the two ends. This CDR3 has 13 residues. CDR3 region: CSVGGAGFFEQYF. DNA of the CDR3: TGCAGCGTGGGAGGAGCGGGTTTTTTCGAGCAGTACTTC.

V is TRBV2 and J is TRBJ1-5, with 9 bases lining up with TRBD1. CDR1 and CDR2 from the germline V gene are SNHLY and FYNNEI. V dropped 7 bases and J dropped 4; count of bases not matched to a gene: 11. The CDR3 has 16 residues. CDR3 sequence: CASTDHYGTGNQPQHF. The CDR3 DNA follows: TGTGCCAGCACCGACCACTACGGGACAGGGAATCAGCCCCAGCATTTT.

CDR3 protein: CASRTNDYEQYF. DNA of the CDR3: TGTGCCAGCAGGACTAATGACTACGAGCAGTACTTC. The gene calls are TRBV6-1 and TRBJ2-7; TRBD2 might be the D (5 bases). The CDR3 loop spans 12 amino acids. The germline V gene has CDR1 MNHNS and CDR2 SASEGT. V shed 6 bases and J shed 3 bases, with 9 bases lying between them.

The gene calls are TRBV15 and TRBJ2-5, with a possible D match to TRBD2 (5 bases). CDR1 and CDR2 from the germline V gene are LNHNV and YYDKDF (reference sequence). This CDR3 spans 13 amino acids. Deletions cut 4 bases from V and 5 bases from J, with 11 bases between. CDR3 nucleotide sequence: TGTGCCACCAGCAAAGGACTCGTGGAGACCCAGTACTTC. Its protein product is CATSKGLVETQYF.

The chain has TRBV30 and TRBJ2-7; D not resolved. The ends were cut back, 6 bases at V and 4 bases at J, with 19 bases in the middle. In germline, CDR1 is GTSNPN, CDR2 SVGIG (reference sequence). The CDR3 totals 14 residues. Here the CDR3 reads CACRSSPTSYEQYF. CDR3 sequence (DNA): TGTGCCTGCAGATCTTCTCCCACGTCATACGAGCAGTACTTC.

The rearrangement joins TRBV28 to TRBJ1-1; D is ambiguous. The germline V and J ends were trimmed by 2 bases and 0 bases, with 4 bases remaining between them. Germline V gene data show CDR1 as MDHEN and CDR2 as SYDVKM. The CDR3 is 13 amino acids. CDR3 sequence (DNA): TGTGCCAGCAGTTTAACAGTGAACACTGAAGCTTTCTTT. As protein: CASSLTVNTEAFF.

The CDR3 region is CSVEGLAGGSSYNEQFF. CDR3 DNA sequence: TGCAGCGTTGAGGGACTAGCGGGAGGTAGCTCCTACAATGAGCAGTTCTTC. J is TRBJ2-1 and V is TRBV29-1, with TRBD2 matching 15 bases. This CDR3 is 17 amino acids long. CDR1 is SQVTM, CDR2 ANQGSEA, per germline. V was clipped by 3 bases and J by 0 bases; unmatched bases: 3.

The V gene is TRBV28, the J gene TRBJ2-7; D call uncertain. V was clipped by 1 base and J by 3 bases, with 7 bases between them. This CDR3 comprises 13 residues. CDR1 is MDHEN and CDR2 is SYDVKM in the germline V gene. CDR3 region: CASSLLHDYEQYF. The CDR3 bases are TGTGCCAGCAGTTTATTACACGACTACGAGCAGTACTTC.

This chain joins TRBV5-1 and TRBJ2-7; 7 nucleotides match TRBD1. Germline V gives CDR1 SGHRS, CDR2 YFSETQ. V lost 2 bases, J lost 3 bases, and 5 bases stayed unmatched. This CDR3 is built from 14 residues. This CDR3 is CASSFTGAIYEQYF. In DNA form, the CDR3 reads TGCGCCAGCAGCTTCACAGGGGCTATCTACGAGCAGTACTTC.

The rearrangement uses TRBV15 and TRBJ2-7, with 7 bases identical to TRBD1. CDR3 length: 16 residues. The V gene end was trimmed by 6 bases and the J gene end by 1 base; junction bases not matched to a gene: 12. Germline V gene lookup returns CDR1 LNHNV and CDR2 YYDKDF (reference sequence). The CDR3, as DNA: TGTGCCACCAGAGACCCGGGACAGACTGTTTCCTACGAGCAGTACTTC. It translates to CATRDPGQTVSYEQYF.

J is TRBJ2-6 and V is TRBV6-4; D is perhaps TRBD1 (6 bases). The CDR3 is made up of 15 amino acids. Per germline, CDR1 MRHNA and CDR2 SNTAGT. Trimming took off 3 bases at V and 2 bases at J, with 8 bases between the two ends. CDR3 sequence: CASSEQGTGANVLTF. The CDR3 nucleotides are TGTGCCAGCAGTGAACAGGGTACTGGGGCCAACGTCCTGACTTTC.

V is TRBV7-8 and J is TRBJ2-3; D remains unclear. CDR3 length equals 12 residues. Trimming removed 4 bases at V and 7 bases at J, with 9 bases between. Germline CDR1 is SGHVS and CDR2 is FQNEAQ. CDR3 coding DNA: TGTGCCAGCAGCTACATAACAAATACGCAGTATTTT. This sequence encodes CASSYITNTQYF.

The rearrangement uses TRBV29-1 and TRBJ1-2; weak D call: TRBD1 (6 bases). CDR1 is SQVTM and CDR2 is ANQGSEA in the germline V gene. Trimming took 4 bases from V and 5 from J, leaving 20 bases between them. The CDR3 is made up of 15 amino acids. The CDR3 reads CSVGLSNRAGYGYTF. CDR3 DNA sequence: TGCAGCGTTGGACTCTCTAACAGGGCCGGGTATGGCTACACCTTC.